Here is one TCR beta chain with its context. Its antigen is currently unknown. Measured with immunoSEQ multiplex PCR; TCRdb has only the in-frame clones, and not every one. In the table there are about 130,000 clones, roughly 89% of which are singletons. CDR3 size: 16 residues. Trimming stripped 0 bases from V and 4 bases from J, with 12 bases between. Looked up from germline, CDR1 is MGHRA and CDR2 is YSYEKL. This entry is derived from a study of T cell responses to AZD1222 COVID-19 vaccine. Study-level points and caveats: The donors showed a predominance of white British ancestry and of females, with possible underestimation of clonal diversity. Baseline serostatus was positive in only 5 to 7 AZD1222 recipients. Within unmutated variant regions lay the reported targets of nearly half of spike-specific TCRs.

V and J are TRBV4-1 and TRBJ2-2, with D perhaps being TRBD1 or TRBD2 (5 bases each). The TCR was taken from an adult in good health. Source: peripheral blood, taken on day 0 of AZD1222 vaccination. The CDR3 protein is CASSQDRGDLTGELFF. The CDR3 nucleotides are TGCGCCAGCAGCCAAGATCGAGGGGACCTCACCGGGGAGCTGTTTTTT.